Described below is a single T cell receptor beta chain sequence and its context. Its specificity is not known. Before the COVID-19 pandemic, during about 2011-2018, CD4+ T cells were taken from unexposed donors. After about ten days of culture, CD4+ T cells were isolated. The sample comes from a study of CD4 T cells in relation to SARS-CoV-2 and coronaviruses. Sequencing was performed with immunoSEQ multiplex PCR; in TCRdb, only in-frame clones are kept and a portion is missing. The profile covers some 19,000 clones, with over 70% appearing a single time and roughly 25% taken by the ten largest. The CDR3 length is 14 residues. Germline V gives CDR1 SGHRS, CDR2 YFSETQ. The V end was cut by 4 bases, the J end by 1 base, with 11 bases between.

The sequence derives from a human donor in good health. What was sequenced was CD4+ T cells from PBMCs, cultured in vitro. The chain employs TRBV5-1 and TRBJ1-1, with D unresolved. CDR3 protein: CASSTRTENTEAFF. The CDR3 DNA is TGCGCCAGCAGCACCCGAACTGAGAACACTGAAGCTTTCTTT.